This TCR beta chain emerged from a study of T-cell reconstitution after alpha-beta-depleted transplantation in children. Researchers prepared the TCRbeta library using unique molecular identifiers, the study reports. TCRdb processed the PCR reads anew with MiXCR; each CDR3 protein has one entry. The sample shows 350,000 to 450,000 distinct CDR3 sequences, 13% of them seen only once. Germline V CDR1 and CDR2: SEHNR, FQNEAQ (reference sequence). Germline trimming cut 5 bases from V and 11 bases from J; bases unmatched to any gene: 6. The CDR3 covers 12 residues. The chain carries TRBV7-9 and TRBJ2-1; TRBD2 matches 7 bases. The specimen comprised PBMCs, sampled from the stem cell graft. The source of this sequence is a human donor who donated a stem cell graft to a child with Fanconi anemia. CDR3 loop: CASSPGGLQQFF. CDR3 DNA: TGTGCCAGCAGCCCGGGAGGTCTACAGCAGTTCTTC.